What follows are 24 T cell receptor beta chains derived from one specimen sequenced in a study of Ad26.COV2.S vaccination and SARS-CoV-2 variants listed by TCRdb under 2021. Receptor amplification or capture employed the immunoSEQ multiplex PCR assay. TCRdb carries this immuneACCESS record with in-frame sequences only. Its versions omit some clonotypes, under half of them owing to an unresolved V gene in the studies checked, with the rest unexplained. The sample profile shows 300,000 to 450,000 clones; under 95% of them were found once. Roughly 3.9% of the sample belongs to the ten largest clones. The label giving this sample's time point can be read as: individuals recovered from natural SARS-CoV-2 infection. Sequences were derived from peripheral blood, sampled after recovery from COVID-19. These receptors all stem from a human donor who had recovered from COVID-19.

The chain employs TRBV10-3 and TRBJ1-1; D gene uncertain. Trimming removed 2 bases from V and 1 base from J, with 5 bases in between. Germline CDR1 and CDR2: ENHRY and SYGVKD. The CDR3 loop spans 13 amino acids. The CDR3 sequence is CAISETENTEAFF. DNA of the CDR3: TGTGCCATCAGTGAGACGGAGAACACTGAAGCTTTCTTT.

V gene TRBV12-5 combines with J gene TRBJ1-1, with D unresolved. The CDR3 is made up of 14 amino acids. With 5 bases removed from V and 5 bases from J, the gap between germline ends came to 15 bases. CDR1 is LGHNT and CDR2 is FRNRAP in the germline V gene. CDR3 bases: TGTGCTAGTGGTCCCTACAGTCGAATAACTGAAGCTTTCTTT. It codes for CASGPYSRITEAFF.

The table lists this clone with a count of one. Written as DNA, the CDR3 is TGTGCCAGCAGCTTAGTGACAGGTGTCCCGCGAACTGAAGCTTTCTTT. Its translation: CASSLVTGVPRTEAFF. V gene TRBV11-2 combines with J gene TRBJ1-1; D might be TRBD1 (6 bases). V was cut by 1 base and J by 5 bases, with 17 bases left in between. The CDR3 loop spans 16 amino acids. Germline loops: CDR1 SGHAT, CDR2 FQNNGV.

V usage is TRBV19 and J usage is TRBJ1-4; D unresolved. Trimming stripped 7 bases from V and 7 bases from J, with 16 bases between. The CDR3 runs to 14 residues. From germline, CDR1 is LNHDA and CDR2 SQIVND (reference sequence). The DNA of the CDR3 is TGTGCCAGTAAAAGTGGGAGGGAGAGTGAAAAACTGTTTTTT. It specifies CASKSGRESEKLFF.

This chain joins TRBV19 and TRBJ1-5; tentatively, D is TRBD1 (6 bases). The germline V and J ends were trimmed by 0 bases and 1 base, with 10 bases remaining between them. The CDR3 consists of 16 residues. Per the germline V gene, CDR1 is LNHDA and CDR2 is SQIVND (reference sequence). CDR3 sequence (DNA): TGTGCCAGTAGTATAGATCCAGGGGACAGCAATCAGCCCCAGCATTTT. Amino acid sequence: CASSIDPGDSNQPQHF.

The V gene is TRBV7-6, the J gene TRBJ1-1, with 7 positions matching TRBD1. The CDR3 is 15 residues long. The V gene end was trimmed by 5 bases and the J gene end by 6 bases; junction bases not matched to a gene: 12. Germline lookup yields CDR1 SGHVS and CDR2 FNYEAQ. CDR3 sequence: CASSPGTDRHPEAFF. In nucleotides, the CDR3 is TGTGCCAGCAGCCCTGGGACAGACCGGCACCCTGAAGCTTTCTTT. The full variable domain, completed using reference TRBV7-6 and TRBJ1-1, is GAGVSQSPRYKVTKRGQDVALRCDPISGHVSLYWYRQALGQGPEFLTYFNYEAQQDKSGLPNDRFSAERPEGSISTLTIQRTEQRDSAMYRCASSPGTDRHPEAFFGQGTRLTVV.

The chain joins TRBV7-9 to TRBJ1-2; no firm D call. With 5 bases removed from V and 8 bases from J, the gap between germline ends came to 9 bases. The CDR3 totals 11 residues. The V gene's germline CDR1 is SEHNR and CDR2 FQNEAQ (reference sequence). The DNA for the CDR3 is TGTGCCAGCAGCCCCCTCGAGGGCTACACCTTC. Translation: CASSPLEGYTF.

The genes are TRBV4-2 and TRBJ2-7; D gene ambiguous. Between the trimmed V and J ends, which lost 3 bases and 4 bases, there was a span of 4 bases. The CDR3 has 11 amino acids. Germline loops: CDR1 LGHNA, CDR2 YNFKEQ. The CDR3 nucleotides are TGTGCCAGCAGCCACGGATACGAGCAGTACTTC. Its translation: CASSHGYEQYF.

In this sample, this clone turned up a few times. This chain uses TRBV6-5 with TRBJ1-5; no firm D call. Germline-derived CDR1 and CDR2 are MNHEY and SVGAGI. V lost 0 bases, J lost 6 bases, and 9 bases lay in between. The CDR3 is 14 amino acids. CDR3 coding DNA: TGTGCCAGCAGTTACTCTGGAACGGGTCAGCCCCAGCATTTT. It translates to CASSYSGTGQPQHF.

The chain links TRBV5-4 to TRBJ1-2, with a tentative D call TRBD1 (5 bases). This CDR3 contains 16 residues. Germline values: CDR1 SGHNT, CDR2 YYREEE (reference sequence). V dropped 1 base and J dropped 0 bases, with 13 bases sitting between them. The DNA for the CDR3 is TGTGCCAGCAGCTTGCAGGGAGGTAGTTCTAACTATGGCTACACCTTC. Protein sequence: CASSLQGGSSNYGYTF. The full variable domain, completed using reference TRBV5-4 and TRBJ1-2, is ETGVTQSPTHLIKTRGQQVTLRCSSQSGHNTVSWYQQALGQGPQFIFQYYREEENGRGNFPPRFSGLQFPNYSSELNVNALELDDSALYLCASSLQGGSSNYGYTFGSGTRLTVV.

The chain recombines TRBV19 with TRBJ1-1, with 8 bases identical to TRBD1. V lost 3 bases, J lost 0 bases, and 6 bases stayed unmatched. The CDR3 has 16 residues. Germline CDR1 is LNHDA and CDR2 is SQIVND (reference sequence). DNA of the CDR3: TGTGCCAGTAGTATTTGGCAGGGGGCTATGAACACTGAAGCTTTCTTT. Its protein product is CASSIWQGAMNTEAFF.

The chain joins TRBV6-5 to TRBJ2-7; D perhaps matches TRBD1 (6 bases). V was shortened by 2 bases and J by 5 bases, with 7 bases between the two germline ends. Germline lookup yields CDR1 MNHEY and CDR2 SVGAGI. This CDR3 has 12 residues. The CDR3 loop reads CASSYGGHEQYF. The CDR3 region has the DNA TGTGCCAGCAGTTACGGGGGCCACGAGCAGTACTTC.

The chain employs TRBV27 and TRBJ2-3; perhaps TRBD1 as D (5 bases). The CDR3 has 16 residues. CDR1 and CDR2 (germline): MNHEY, SMNVEV (reference sequence). V lost 5 bases to trimming and J lost 0 bases, with 15 bases between them. The CDR3 spells CASSILTVPSTDTQYF. The CDR3 coding sequence is TGTGCCAGCAGTATATTGACAGTACCTAGCACAGATACGCAGTATTTT.

The J gene is TRBJ2-7, the V gene TRBV5-1; 10 nucleotides agree with TRBD1. The V gene end was trimmed by 4 bases and the J gene end by 7 bases; junction bases not matched to a gene: 14. CDR1 SGHRS and CDR2 YFSETQ come from the germline V gene. The CDR3 loop spans 16 amino acids. This CDR3 reads CASSASEGQGIWEQYF. DNA for the CDR3: TGCGCCAGCAGCGCGTCAGAGGGACAGGGGATCTGGGAGCAGTACTTC.

The rearrangement joins TRBV10-3 to TRBJ1-6, with a tentative D call TRBD1 (5 bases). V gave up 4 bases and J gave up 10 bases, with 11 bases separating them. This CDR3 has 13 residues. CDR1 and CDR2 (germline): ENHRY, SYGVKD. The CDR3 loop reads CAISGGEKSPLHF. CDR3 DNA: TGTGCCATCAGTGGGGGGGAAAAGTCACCCCTCCACTTT.

This clone was seen just once. The chain couples TRBV4-3 to TRBJ2-2, with D maybe TRBD1 (5 bases). The CDR3 runs to 16 residues. V was clipped by 0 bases and J by 5 bases, with 13 bases between them. The germline V gene has CDR1 LGHNA and CDR2 YSLEER. The CDR3 nucleotides read TGCGCCAGCAGCCAAGAGGCAAGGGGATGGACCGGGGAGCTGTTTTTT. Translation: CASSQEARGWTGELFF.

The CDR3: CASRYAYKQGVNTGELFF. The DNA for the CDR3 is TGTGCCAGCAGATACGCATATAAACAGGGGGTCAACACCGGGGAGCTGTTTTTT. The V and J genes are TRBV11-2 and TRBJ2-2, with 8 nucleotides matching TRBD1. The CDR3 is 18 amino acids. Unmatched junction bases numbered 14, after V lost 6 bases and J lost 2 bases. From germline, CDR1 is SGHAT and CDR2 FQNNGV.

J is TRBJ1-2 and V is TRBV6-6, with 7 bases fitting TRBD1. Germline V gene data show CDR1 as MNHNY and CDR2 as SVGAGI (reference sequence). V lost 6 bases to trimming and J lost 8 bases; unmatched junction nucleotides: 12. CDR3 length equals 14 residues. The CDR3 DNA reads as TGTGCCAGCAGGGTTGACAGGGCCCAGACGGGCTACACCTTC. It yields the protein CASRVDRAQTGYTF.

The chain joins TRBV5-5 to TRBJ2-5, with 7 bases that match TRBD1. In germline, CDR1 is SGHKS, CDR2 YYEKEE (reference sequence). V was clipped by 1 base and J by 3 bases; unmatched bases: 6. The CDR3 consists of 15 residues. The CDR3 DNA reads TGTGCCAGCAGCTTGTTGGGGACAGAAAAAGAGACCCAGTACTTC. Protein: CASSLLGTEKETQYF.

The sample holds one count of this clone. The rearrangement joins TRBV10-1 to TRBJ2-7; 9 nucleotides agree with TRBD2. The V segment lost 7 bases and the J segment 4 bases; nucleotides outside the gene matches: 11. Germline assignment: CDR1 WNHNN and CDR2 SYGVQD (reference sequence). The CDR3 has 15 amino acids. CDR3 in amino acids: CASTEAIAGEYEQYF. Here the CDR3 DNA reads TGCGCCAGCACCGAAGCCATAGCGGGGGAATACGAGCAGTACTTC.

The gene calls are TRBV10-2 and TRBJ1-2; TRBD1 aligns across 7 bases. CDR3 length: 14 residues. The V and J ends lost 6 bases and 2 bases, in that order; junction bases with no gene match: 6. Per germline, CDR1 WSHSY and CDR2 SAAADI. DNA for the CDR3: TGCGCCAGCAGCACGCTACAGGGGAACTATGGCTACACCTTC. Protein: CASSTLQGNYGYTF.

The chain employs TRBV10-1 and TRBJ2-1; no clear D gene. The germline V and J ends were trimmed by 6 bases and 9 bases, with 15 bases remaining between them. The CDR3 totals 13 residues. The germline gives CDR1 WNHNN, CDR2 SYGVQD (reference sequence). The CDR3 loop is CASSPGYVGEQFF. The CDR3 nucleotides are TGCGCCAGCAGCCCCGGGTACGTTGGTGAGCAGTTCTTC.

Here the CDR3 reads CASSLGESNSPLHF. The CDR3 bases are TGCGCCAGCAGCTTGGGGGAAAGTAATTCACCCCTCCACTTT. The genes are TRBV5-1 and TRBJ1-6; D is uncertain. This CDR3 has 14 residues. Trimming left V 0 bases short and J 6 bases short, with 7 bases between. Germline loops: CDR1 SGHRS, CDR2 YFSETQ.

This chain uses TRBV28 with TRBJ1-2; 8 bases are shared with TRBD1. J was trimmed by 4 bases and V by 6 bases; bases with no gene match: 7. The CDR3 runs 14 residues. Germline V gene lookup returns CDR1 MDHEN and CDR2 SYDVKM. Here the CDR3 DNA reads TGTGCCAGCAGCAGGACAGGGAGTGGCTATGGCTACACCTTC. Translated, it gives CASSRTGSGYGYTF.